The 28 T cell receptor beta chains below come from one sample, sequenced in a study of blood T cell repertoires in COVID-19. Produced via immunoSEQ multiplex PCR; TCRdb's table is partial and in-frame only. The table lists around 310,000 clones, around 90% of them singletons, with approximately 6.8% in the top ten. The sequenced sample was peripheral blood. These receptors came from a woman under 40 with COVID-19, enrolled during active disease.

The rearrangement uses TRBV6-5 and TRBJ2-7; 7 positions match TRBD1. Unmatched junction bases numbered 5, after V lost 6 bases and J lost 3 bases. Germline CDR1 MNHEY, CDR2 SVGAGI. The CDR3 runs to 13 residues. The CDR3 region has the DNA TGTGCCAGCAGACAGGGACAGAGCTACGAGCAGTACTTC. Translated, it gives CASRQGQSYEQYF.

J is TRBJ2-3 and V is TRBV7-9; 9 nucleotides line up with TRBD2. Germline values: CDR1 SEHNR, CDR2 FQNEAQ (reference sequence). The CDR3 is 14 residues long. Trimming cost V 7 bases and J 1 base; bases outside gene matches: 3. CDR3 in DNA: TGTGCCAGCATTAGGACTAGCGGCACAGATACGCAGTATTTT. Translated: CASIRTSGTDTQYF. Full variable domain (remainder filled in from reference TRBV7-9 and TRBJ2-3): DTGVSQNPRHKITKRGQNVTFRCDPISEHNRLYWYRQTLGQGPEFLTYFQNEAQLEKSRLLSDRFSAERPKGSFSTLEIQRTEQGDSAMYLCASIRTSGTDTQYFGPGTRLTVL.

In its sample, this clone was seen once. The V and J genes are TRBV7-3 and TRBJ2-2; 7 nucleotides line up with TRBD1. The junction had 3 bases not matched to a gene; V was cut back by 5 bases and J by 6 bases. The CDR3 contains 13 residues. Germline V gene data show CDR1 as SGHTA and CDR2 as FQGTGA. CDR3 nucleotides: TGTGCCAGCAGCCGAGACAGGGCCGGGGAGCTGTTTTTT. It specifies CASSRDRAGELFF.

A word on this clone: The same CDR3 is also encoded by other DNA sequences in this sample. The V call is TRBV19, the J call TRBJ1-2, with D hard to call. The CDR3 is 15 residues long. Germline V lookup: CDR1 LNHDA, CDR2 SQIVND (reference sequence). V dropped 6 bases and J dropped 6 bases, with 20 bases sitting between them. The CDR3 nucleotides are TGTGCCAGTAGGGATTTCGCGGCAAATCTACATGGCTACACCTTC. Translating gives CASRDFAANLHGYTF.

The chain's CDR3 is CASRGSSGSAYEQYF. CDR3 DNA: TGTGCCAGCAGGGGTAGTAGCGGGAGCGCCTACGAGCAGTACTTC. The rearrangement links TRBV2 to TRBJ2-7, with 9 positions matching TRBD2. The V and J ends lost 6 bases and 2 bases, in that order; junction bases with no gene match: 8. Germline CDR1 is SNHLY and CDR2 is FYNNEI. This CDR3 contains 15 residues. Full variable domain (outside the CDR3, taken from reference TRBV2 and TRBJ2-7): EPEVTQTPSHQVTQMGQEVILRCVPISNHLYFYWYRQILGQKVEFLVSFYNNEISEKSEIFDDQFSVERPDGSNFTLKIRSTKLEDSAMYFCASRGSSGSAYEQYFGPGTRLTVT.

This clone was detected only a few times. The chain joins TRBV25-1 to TRBJ2-1, with 7 bases that match TRBD1. Germline V gene sequence: CDR1 MGHDK, CDR2 SYGVNS. The CDR3 is 14 residues long. V shed 4 bases and J 5 bases; nucleotides not matched to a gene: 5. The CDR3 loop is CASSGQGPNNEQFF. CDR3 DNA: TGTGCCAGCAGTGGACAGGGTCCGAACAATGAGCAGTTCTTC. The full variable domain, completed using reference TRBV25-1 and TRBJ2-1, is EADIYQTPRYLVIGTGKKITLECSQTMGHDKMYWYQQDPGMELHLIHYSYGVNSTEKGDLSSESTVSRIRTEHFPLTLESARPSHTSQYLCASSGQGPNNEQFFGPGTRLTVL.

The genes are TRBV6-5 and TRBJ2-7; no clear D. This CDR3 has 15 residues. In germline, CDR1 is MNHEY, CDR2 SVGAGI. The V end was cut by 2 bases, the J end by 0 bases, with 11 bases between. In DNA, the CDR3 is TGTGCCAGCAGTTACGGAGCGACCAGCTCCTACGAGCAGTACTTC. This translates into CASSYGATSSYEQYF.

The chain couples TRBV10-3 to TRBJ1-3; 7 bases map to TRBD1. Per germline, CDR1 ENHRY and CDR2 SYGVKD. Trimming removed 6 bases from V and 4 bases from J; junction bases left unmatched: 6. CDR3 length: 14 amino acids. The CDR3 here is CAIREGTVGNTIYF. Here the CDR3 DNA reads TGTGCCATCAGGGAAGGGACAGTCGGAAACACCATATATTTT.

The chain recombines TRBV30 with TRBJ1-1; D remains unclear. The CDR3 spans 12 residues. CDR1 GTSNPN and CDR2 SVGIG come from the germline V gene (reference sequence). Trimming removed 2 bases from V and 4 bases from J, with 8 bases in between. As DNA, the CDR3 is TGTGCCTGGAGTATTCCGGGCACTGAAGCTTTCTTT. Its protein is CAWSIPGTEAFF.

CDR3 DNA: TGTGCCAGCAGCGCAAAGATCGGGACATCATCTGGTGAAAAACTGTTTTTT. Its protein product is CASSAKIGTSSGEKLFF. This chain links TRBV7-9 with TRBJ1-4, with a tentative D call TRBD1 (6 bases). The CDR3 spans 17 residues. The V gene lost 5 bases and the J gene lost 7 bases, with 23 bases spanning the gap. The germline gives CDR1 SEHNR, CDR2 FQNEAQ (reference sequence).

Here the CDR3 reads CASSESGGISRRSTDTQYF. In DNA form, the CDR3 reads TGCGCCAGCAGTGAGTCCGGCGGTATATCGCGGAGAAGTACAGATACGCAGTATTTT. The chain has TRBV10-1 and TRBJ2-3; D remains unclear. Germline loops: CDR1 WNHNN, CDR2 SYGVQD (reference sequence). Trimming stripped 0 bases from V and 3 bases from J, with 22 bases between. This CDR3 contains 19 residues.

The rearrangement joins TRBV18 to TRBJ2-2; D is perhaps TRBD1 (5 bases). V lost 3 bases, J lost 0 bases, and 11 bases lay in between. The CDR3 length is 16 residues. The germline CDR1 and CDR2 sequences are KGHSH and LQKENI. This CDR3 reads CASSPARTSNTGELFF. CDR3 coding DNA: TGTGCCAGCTCACCTGCGAGGACATCGAACACCGGGGAGCTGTTTTTT.

Concerning this clone itself: Other nucleotide sequences in the sample specify the same CDR3. The V call is TRBV18, the J call TRBJ2-7; D is undetermined. Trimming took off 3 bases at V and 0 bases at J, with 6 bases between the two ends. The CDR3 contains 13 residues. The germline gives CDR1 KGHSH, CDR2 LQKENI. CDR3 region: CASSPASSYEQYF. The DNA for the CDR3 is TGTGCCAGCTCACCCGCCAGCTCCTACGAGCAGTACTTC.

This rearrangement joins TRBV5-5 to TRBJ2-7; 11 nucleotides align to TRBD2. The CDR3 has 15 amino acids. Trimming cost V 3 bases and J 5 bases; bases outside gene matches: 7. From germline, CDR1 is SGHKS and CDR2 YYEKEE (reference sequence). The CDR3 region is CASSWLLAGGNEQYF. The DNA of the CDR3 is TGTGCCAGCAGCTGGCTTCTAGCGGGAGGAAACGAGCAGTACTTC.

The chain employs TRBV30 and TRBJ1-1; a weak D match, TRBD1 (6 bases). The germline V gene encodes CDR1 GTSNPN and CDR2 SVGIG (reference sequence). Between the trimmed V and J ends, which lost 0 bases and 5 bases, there was a span of 13 bases. This CDR3 spans 14 amino acids. The CDR3 DNA is TGTGCCTGGAGTGTAATTTTAGGGGGTACTGAAGCTTTCTTT. Translation gives CAWSVILGGTEAFF. The full variable domain, in which reference TRBV30 and TRBJ1-1 provide the parts outside the CDR3, is SQTIHQWPATLVQPVGSPLSLECTVEGTSNPNLYWYRQAAGRGLQLLFYSVGIGQISSEVPQNLSASRPQDRQFILSSKKLLLSDSGFYLCAWSVILGGTEAFFGQGTRLTVV.

The chain uses TRBV18 and TRBJ1-2; 10 nucleotides line up with TRBD1. This CDR3 comprises 15 residues. Germline V CDR1 and CDR2: KGHSH, LQKENI. Trimming took 4 bases from V and 4 from J; bases not matched to a gene: 6. The CDR3 loop is CASSLGTGEAYGYTF. CDR3 bases: TGTGCCAGCTCACTCGGGACAGGGGAGGCCTATGGCTACACCTTC.

The rearrangement uses TRBV7-3 and TRBJ1-1; 7 bases map to TRBD1. The germline CDR1 and CDR2 sequences are SGHTA and FQGTGA. This CDR3 region has 13 residues. V shed 3 bases and J 5 bases; nucleotides not matched to a gene: 3. CDR3 sequence: CASSFQQGTEAFF. CDR3 in DNA: TGTGCCAGCAGCTTCCAACAGGGGACTGAAGCTTTCTTT.

The V and J genes are TRBV5-6 and TRBJ1-5; D not resolved. The CDR3 is 15 amino acids. The germline V gene encodes CDR1 SGHDT and CDR2 YYEEEE. Trimming pared 0 bases from V and 4 bases from J, leaving 11 bases between. The DNA for the CDR3 is TGTGCCAGCAGCTTGGGGTTTCGCGATAATCAGCCCCAGCATTTT. It translates to CASSLGFRDNQPQHF.

This sequence joins TRBV7-3 and TRBJ2-1; 9 bases align to TRBD2. Per germline, CDR1 SGHTA and CDR2 FQGTGA. There are 17 residues in the CDR3. The V and J ends lost 4 bases and 3 bases, in that order; junction bases with no gene match: 10. Here the CDR3 DNA reads TGTGCCAGCAGCTCCTACCCAGCGGGAGGTTTCTACAATGAGCAGTTCTTC. This encodes CASSSYPAGGFYNEQFF.

The rearrangement uses TRBV15 and TRBJ1-5; 7 nucleotides align to TRBD1. With 5 bases clipped from V and 7 bases from J, the junction kept 14 bases outside the gene matches. The CDR3 is 16 residues long. Germline V gene data show CDR1 as LNHNV and CDR2 as YYDKDF (reference sequence). This CDR3 reads CATSSPDRDWEQPQHF. The DNA of the CDR3 is TGTGCCACCAGCTCGCCAGACAGGGACTGGGAACAGCCCCAGCATTTT.

The chain links TRBV3-1 (or the pseudogene TRBV3-2) to TRBJ1-2, with D perhaps matching TRBD1 (6 bases). V dropped 3 bases and J dropped 5 bases, with 13 bases sitting between them. This CDR3 has 14 residues. The germline CDR1 and CDR2 sequences are LGHDT and YNNKEL (reference sequence). In DNA, the CDR3 is TGTGCCAGCAGCCAGAGGGGGGGCGAGTATGGCTACACCTTC. Residues: CASSQRGGEYGYTF.

The gene calls are TRBV11-2 and TRBJ2-1; D is perhaps TRBD1 (6 bases). This CDR3 has 16 residues. Trimming shortened V by 1 base and J by 6 bases, and 16 bases separated the two germline ends. Germline CDR1 and CDR2: SGHAT and FQNNGV. The CDR3 is CASSLGGLVLINEQFF. The CDR3 DNA sequence: TGTGCCAGCAGCTTAGGGGGGCTAGTACTAATCAATGAGCAGTTCTTC. The full variable domain, with the rest looked up from reference TRBV11-2 and TRBJ2-1, is EAGVAQSPRYKIIEKRQSVAFWCNPISGHATLYWYQQILGQGPKLLIQFQNNGVVDDSQLPKDRFSAERLKGVDSTLKIQPAKLEDSAVYLCASSLGGLVLINEQFFGPGTRLTVL.

The genes are TRBV18 and TRBJ1-4; D gene unclear. This CDR3 is built from 14 residues. V dropped 0 bases and J dropped 7 bases, with 9 bases sitting between them. Germline V CDR1 and CDR2: KGHSH, LQKENI. The CDR3 reads CASSPPTQREKLFF. CDR3 in DNA: TGTGCCAGCTCACCACCGACACAACGTGAAAAACTGTTTTTT.

This sequence joins TRBV27 and TRBJ1-5, with 7 nucleotides matching TRBD1. The V and J ends lost 6 bases and 4 bases, in that order; junction bases with no gene match: 15. The CDR3 length is 17 residues. CDR1 and CDR2 from the germline V gene are MNHEY and SMNVEV (reference sequence). The CDR3: CASSLQARTGYNQPQHF. The CDR3 DNA follows: TGTGCCAGCAGCCTTCAGGCGAGGACAGGATATAATCAGCCCCAGCATTTT.

The J gene is TRBJ2-5, the V gene TRBV24-1, with 9 bases lining up with TRBD2. The germline gives CDR1 KGHDR, CDR2 SFDVKD. V was pared by 4 bases and J by 0 bases, with 5 bases of the junction left unmatched. The CDR3 sequence is 16 residues long. The CDR3 loop is CATSDTSGSNQETQYF. CDR3 in DNA: TGTGCCACCAGTGACACTAGCGGGTCCAACCAAGAGACCCAGTACTTC.

The chain employs TRBV19 and TRBJ2-1; 9 bases fit TRBD2. V shed 7 bases and J 6 bases; nucleotides not matched to a gene: 7. CDR1 LNHDA and CDR2 SQIVND come from the germline V gene (reference sequence). The CDR3 totals 14 residues. The CDR3 DNA reads TGTGCCAGTATATCTAGCGGGATGATCAATGAGCAGTTCTTC. Its translation is CASISSGMINEQFF.

The V call is TRBV7-2, the J call TRBJ2-1; maybe TRBD2 (6 bases). The CDR3 runs to 16 residues. Trimming stripped 3 bases from V and 6 bases from J, with 18 bases between. CDR1 and CDR2 (germline): SGHTA, FQGNSA. In DNA form, the CDR3 reads TGTGCCAGCAGCTTGTACGGGACTCACGGGGCCAATGAGCAGTTCTTC. Protein: CASSLYGTHGANEQFF.

This clone was picked up one time. The chain is built from TRBV5-1 and TRBJ2-7, with 8 positions matching TRBD1. J was trimmed by 3 bases and V by 2 bases; bases with no gene match: 7. The germline gives CDR1 SGHRS, CDR2 YFSETQ. This CDR3 has 15 residues. CDR3 in amino acids: CASSFQPGTGYEQYF. For the CDR3, the DNA is TGCGCCAGCAGCTTTCAACCCGGGACAGGCTACGAGCAGTACTTC.